These 30 T cell receptor beta chains originate from one sample sequenced in a study of prognosis after radiotherapy for stage I lung cancer. Amplification of TCR beta CDR3 from genomic DNA used two-round multiplex PCR. The first round of PCR was done with primers that matched each TRBV and TRBJ gene. Using its own MiXCR run on the multiplex PCR reads, TCRdb lists one record per CDR3 protein. Of around 15,000 distinct CDR3 sequences listed, about 43% were seen once; the top ten hold about 43%. The sample consisted of PBMCs, taken before or after stereotactic body radiation therapy (not recorded which). The receptors derive from a donor over 45 with non-small cell lung cancer.

This clonotype was seen many times. This chain links TRBV7-9 with TRBJ2-1; 8 nucleotides agree with TRBD2. The V gene's germline CDR1 is SEHNR and CDR2 FQNEAQ (reference sequence). This CDR3 spans 16 amino acids. V dropped 5 bases and J dropped 0; count of bases not matched to a gene: 6. CDR3 region: CASSIGLAVSYNEQFF. The CDR3 nucleotides read TGTGCCAGCAGCATTGGACTAGCAGTCTCCTACAATGAGCAGTTCTTC. The whole variable domain, filled in from reference TRBV7-9 and TRBJ2-1, reads DTGVSQNPRHKITKRGQNVTFRCDPISEHNRLYWYRQTLGQGPEFLTYFQNEAQLEKSRLLSDRFSAERPKGSFSTLEIQRTEQGDSAMYLCASSIGLAVSYNEQFFGPGTRLTVL.

J is TRBJ1-1 and V is TRBV27; possible D gene TRBD1, 5 bases. The V and J ends lost 4 bases and 1 base respectively, with 13 bases between them. The CDR3 has 15 amino acids. Germline loops: CDR1 MNHEY, CDR2 SMNVEV (reference sequence). As DNA, the CDR3 is TGTGCCAGCAGTTGGGACTGGAAGACGAACACTGAAGCTTTCTTT. This gives the protein CASSWDWKTNTEAFF.

The table lists this clonotype with many counts. The chain combines TRBV12-3 or TRBV12-4 with TRBJ2-1; 11 bases fit TRBD2. J gave up 0 bases and V 7 bases, and 5 bases lay outside the gene matches. The length of the CDR3 is 16 residues. CDR3 coding DNA: TGTGCCAGCACCCCTCTAGCGGGGGGCTCCTACAATGAGCAGTTCTTC. It is translated as CASTPLAGGSYNEQFF.

The chain uses TRBV7-6 and TRBJ2-2, with TRBD2 matching over 9 bases. This CDR3 comprises 16 residues. J lost 1 base, V lost 0 bases, and 0 bases had no gene match. Germline CDR1 and CDR2: SGHVS and FNYEAQ. The CDR3 DNA reads TGTGCCAGCAGCTTAGCTAGCGGGGGGAACACCGGGGAGCTGTTTTTT. This sequence encodes CASSLASGGNTGELFF.

This clonotype was recorded at least ten times. The rearrangement links TRBV11-3 to TRBJ2-5, with D unresolved. CDR3 length: 12 amino acids. Deletions cut 6 bases from V and 9 bases from J, with 14 bases between. From germline, CDR1 is SGHNT and CDR2 YENEEA. CDR3: CASSSDLGAQYF. CDR3 DNA sequence: TGTGCCAGCAGTTCCGATCTAGGAGCCCAGTACTTC. Drawing the rest from reference TRBV11-3 and TRBJ2-5, the complete variable domain is EAGVVQSPRYKIIEKKQPVAFWCNPISGHNTLYWYLQNLGQGPELLIRYENEEAVDDSQLPKDRFSAERLKGVDSTLKIQPAELGDSAVYLCASSSDLGAQYFGPGTRLLVL.

The chain employs TRBV19 and TRBJ2-7; D tentatively fits TRBD1 or TRBD2 (5 bases each). With 7 bases removed from V and 2 bases from J, the gap between germline ends came to 18 bases. CDR3 length equals 15 residues. Germline CDR1 and CDR2: LNHDA and SQIVND (reference sequence). CDR3 sequence reads: CASKAGAGLTYEQYF. The CDR3 DNA is TGTGCCAGTAAGGCCGGGGCAGGGCTTACCTACGAGCAGTACTTC.

J is TRBJ1-2 and V is TRBV24-1, with D perhaps matching TRBD1 (5 bases). Trimming left V 4 bases short and J 3 bases short, with 14 bases between. Per the germline V gene, CDR1 is KGHDR and CDR2 is SFDVKD. CDR3 length equals 15 residues. CDR3 region: CATSDAGREDYGYTF. In nucleotides, the CDR3 is TGTGCCACCAGTGACGCAGGGCGCGAAGACTATGGCTACACCTTC.

By its share, this clonotype is medium-sized. The chain joins TRBV5-1 to TRBJ1-2; D not resolved. CDR3 length equals 13 residues. Germline loops: CDR1 SGHRS, CDR2 YFSETQ. The ends were cut back, 2 bases at V and 6 bases at J, with 11 bases in the middle. CDR3 in amino acids: CASSFEGIDGYTF. CDR3 sequence (DNA): TGCGCCAGCAGCTTTGAAGGTATCGATGGCTACACCTTC. Based on the CDR3 plus reference TRBV5-1 and TRBJ1-2, the full variable domain is KAGVTQTPRYLIKTRGQQVTLSCSPISGHRSVSWYQQTPGQGLQFLFEYFSETQRNKGNFPGRFSGRQFSNSRSEMNVSTLELGDSALYLCASSFEGIDGYTFGSGTRLTVV.

This clonotype was picked up many times. This sequence joins TRBV25-1 and TRBJ2-4; TRBD1 agrees at 7 bases. J lost 6 bases, V lost 6 bases, and 11 bases had no gene match. The CDR3 contains 15 residues. CDR1 and CDR2 from the germline V gene are MGHDK and SYGVNS. CDR3: CASRRQGDTLNIQYF. The CDR3 DNA reads TGTGCCAGCAGGAGACAGGGCGATACCTTAAACATTCAGTACTTC. The full variable domain, rest sourced from reference TRBV25-1 and TRBJ2-4, is EADIYQTPRYLVIGTGKKITLECSQTMGHDKMYWYQQDPGMELHLIHYSYGVNSTEKGDLSSESTVSRIRTEHFPLTLESARPSHTSQYLCASRRQGDTLNIQYFGAGTRLSVL.

There are many counts of this clonotype. V and J are TRBV14 and TRBJ1-2; TRBD1 agrees at 8 bases. Germline-derived CDR1 and CDR2 are SGHDN and FVKESK. Trimming took 1 base from V and 5 from J; bases not matched to a gene: 0. The CDR3 has 13 amino acids. CDR3 bases: TGTGCCAGCAGCCAAGGGACAGGGTATGGCTACACCTTC. This gives the protein CASSQGTGYGYTF.

The V gene is TRBV6-2 or TRBV6-3, the J gene TRBJ2-7; D possibly matches TRBD1 or TRBD2 (6 bases each). The length of the CDR3 is 17 residues. CDR1 and CDR2 from the germline V gene are MNHEY and SVGEGT. V was trimmed by 10 bases and J by 0 bases, leaving 25 bases between them. CDR3 in DNA: TGTGCCAACACCCACACTAGAGGGGGGACCAGCTCCTACGAGCAGTACTTC. It translates to CANTHTRGGTSSYEQYF.

This clonotype was recorded many times. The V and J genes are TRBV19 and TRBJ1-5, with a weak D call TRBD1 (5 bases). This CDR3 has 15 residues. Germline loops: CDR1 LNHDA, CDR2 SQIVND (reference sequence). V was cut by 5 bases and J by 6 bases, with 17 bases left in between. The CDR3 loop reads CASSHGEGAGQPQHF. Written as DNA, the CDR3 is TGTGCCAGTAGTCACGGCGAAGGGGCTGGTCAGCCCCAGCATTTT.

This clonotype was seen a few times. The chain uses TRBV28 and TRBJ1-5, with 8 bases that match TRBD1. Germline V gives CDR1 MDHEN, CDR2 SYDVKM. This CDR3 has 15 amino acids. V lost 2 bases, J lost 6 bases, and 6 bases stayed unmatched. CDR3 protein: CASSLGQGWVQPQHF. CDR3 in DNA: TGTGCCAGCAGTTTAGGACAGGGATGGGTTCAGCCCCAGCATTTT.

As regards this clonotype: This may stem from a read error, because a much larger clone lies one nucleotide away. This chain uses TRBV9 with TRBJ2-5; D may be TRBD2 (5 bases). This CDR3 is built from 14 residues. Germline V gene data show CDR1 as SGDLS and CDR2 as YYNGEE. The CDR3 coding sequence is TGTGCCAGCATCGTAGGAACTAGACAAGAGACCCAGTACTTC. Its translation: CASIVGTRQETQYF.

The chain has TRBV24-1 and TRBJ2-7, with D possibly being TRBD2 (5 bases). Germline V lookup: CDR1 KGHDR, CDR2 SFDVKD. This CDR3 comprises 14 residues. Trimming pared 4 bases from V and 3 bases from J, leaving 12 bases between. Written as DNA, the CDR3 is TGTGCCACCAGTGAGGAAGGGAGAAGCTACGAGCAGTACTTC. It codes for CATSEEGRSYEQYF.

Points on this clonotype: A far larger clone is one base from this, pointing to a likely read error. This chain links TRBV7-9 with TRBJ1-6, with D unclear. Germline values: CDR1 SEHNR, CDR2 FQNEAQ (reference sequence). Trimming took 2 bases from V and 8 from J, leaving 7 bases between them. The CDR3 sequence is 13 residues long. The CDR3 bases are TGTGCCAGCAGCTTATCGACGGATTCACCCCTCCACTTT. Translation gives CASSLSTDSPLHF.

The V call is TRBV6-1, the J call TRBJ2-1; D is possibly TRBD2 (7 bases). The CDR3 sequence is 13 residues long. V lost 5 bases to trimming and J lost 9 bases, with 14 bases between them. CDR1 MNHNS and CDR2 SASEGT come from the germline V gene. CDR3 sequence (DNA): TGTGCCAGCAGTCCCCTAGGGGGGGGTGAGCAGTTCTTC. It codes for CASSPLGGGEQFF.

The chain links TRBV11-3 to TRBJ2-7; 8 positions match TRBD2. The germline gives CDR1 SGHNT, CDR2 YENEEA. The CDR3 has 14 amino acids. The junction had 6 bases not matched to a gene; V was cut back by 5 bases and J by 3 bases. CDR3 DNA: TGTGCCAGCAGCCGACTCGGGACTAGCTACGAGCAGTACTTC. Residues: CASSRLGTSYEQYF. Full variable domain (rest looked up from reference TRBV11-3 and TRBJ2-7): EAGVVQSPRYKIIEKKQPVAFWCNPISGHNTLYWYLQNLGQGPELLIRYENEEAVDDSQLPKDRFSAERLKGVDSTLKIQPAELGDSAVYLCASSRLGTSYEQYFGPGTRLTVT.

By sample fraction, this clonotype is medium-sized. The J gene is TRBJ2-1, the V gene TRBV28; 10 bases agree with TRBD2. The CDR3 loop spans 15 amino acids. Trimming removed 3 bases from V and 2 bases from J; junction bases left unmatched: 1. Germline assignment: CDR1 MDHEN and CDR2 SYDVKM. The CDR3 reads CASSFTSGAYNEQFF. In DNA, the CDR3 is TGTGCCAGCAGTTTCACTAGCGGGGCCTACAATGAGCAGTTCTTC. The variable domain in full, completed from reference TRBV28 and TRBJ2-1, reads DVKVTQSSRYLVKRTGEKVFLECVQDMDHENMFWYRQDPGLGLRLIYFSYDVKMKEKGDIPEGYSVSREKKERFSLILESASTNQTSMYLCASSFTSGAYNEQFFGPGTRLTVL.

This clonotype was detected many times. The V gene is TRBV10-3, the J gene TRBJ1-5, with D tentatively TRBD1 (5 bases). The CDR3 extends over 14 amino acids. Deletions cut 6 bases from V and 4 bases from J, with 13 bases between. Germline lookup yields CDR1 ENHRY and CDR2 SYGVKD. CDR3 DNA sequence: TGTGCCATCAGATCAGAAGGGGAGAATCAGCCCCAGCATTTT. It specifies CAIRSEGENQPQHF.

Details on this clonotype: Possible read error: a much larger clone is one base away. V and J are TRBV11-3 and TRBJ1-2; possible D gene TRBD1, 5 bases. The V end lost 3 bases, the J end lost 13 bases, and 15 bases lay between the germline ends. CDR1 is SGHNT and CDR2 is YENEEA in the germline V gene. CDR3 length: 12 amino acids. The CDR3 nucleotides read TGTGCCAGCAGCTTTATGTCCGACAGCCGCACCTTC. Translating it yields CASSFMSDSRTF. The full variable domain, completed using reference TRBV11-3 and TRBJ1-2, is EAGVVQSPRYKIIEKKQPVAFWCNPISGHNTLYWYLQNLGQGPELLIRYENEEAVDDSQLPKDRFSAERLKGVDSTLKIQPAELGDSAVYLCASSFMSDSRTFGSGTRLTVV.

At least ten counts were recorded for this clonotype. The V call is TRBV7-9, the J call TRBJ2-1, with D hard to call. The ends were cut back, 1 base at V and 8 bases at J, with 6 bases in the middle. This CDR3 has 12 amino acids. Germline V gene sequence: CDR1 SEHNR, CDR2 FQNEAQ (reference sequence). The CDR3 loop reads CASSLGLDEQFF. DNA of the CDR3: TGTGCCAGCAGCTTAGGGCTTGATGAGCAGTTCTTC.

This chain connects TRBV12-3 or TRBV12-4 to TRBJ2-1; 7 nucleotides agree with TRBD2. This CDR3 region has 14 residues. After removal of 4 bases from V and 8 bases from J, the junction contained 8 bases not matched to a gene. The CDR3 nucleotides read TGTGCCAGCAGTTCGCTAGCGGTACTGGATGAGCAGTTCTTC. This sequence encodes CASSSLAVLDEQFF.

The table lists this clonotype with many counts. The chain has TRBV18 and TRBJ2-1; the match to TRBD1 covers 9 bases. CDR3 length: 13 amino acids. CDR1 and CDR2 (germline): KGHSH, LQKENI. Trimming cost V 6 bases and J 7 bases; bases outside gene matches: 4. The CDR3 nucleotides are TGTGCCAGCTCCTTTGACAGGGGGAATGAGCAGTTCTTC. The encoded protein is CASSFDRGNEQFF.

The chain joins TRBV2 to TRBJ2-7, with 8 bases matching TRBD2. CDR1 and CDR2 from the germline V gene are SNHLY and FYNNEI. Losses at the gene ends were 10 bases for V and 2 bases for J; bases not matched to a gene: 10. This CDR3 is built from 14 residues. The CDR3 region has the DNA TGTGCCAACAATGAGTCTAGCGGGCCCTACGAGCAGTACTTC. Translation gives CANNESSGPYEQYF.

The J gene is TRBJ2-5, the V gene TRBV5-5; D might be TRBD1 or TRBD2, each matching 5 bases. The V end was cut by 0 bases, the J end by 4 bases, with 13 bases between. CDR1 and CDR2 (germline): SGHKS, YYEKEE (reference sequence). This CDR3 contains 15 residues. The CDR3 protein is CASSLGGSGRETQYF. The CDR3 DNA follows: TGTGCCAGCAGCTTGGGGGGGAGTGGGCGAGAGACCCAGTACTTC. The whole variable domain, remainder taken from reference TRBV5-5 and TRBJ2-5, is DAGVTQSPTHLIKTRGQQVTLRCSPISGHKSVSWYQQVLGQGPQFIFQYYEKEERGRGNFPDRFSARQFPNYSSELNVNALLLGDSALYLCASSLGGSGRETQYFGPGTRLLVL.

Concerning this clonotype: This is likely an artifact of a read error, given a far larger clone one base away. The chain carries TRBV7-3 and TRBJ1-1; no clear D gene. Germline CDR1 is SGHTA and CDR2 is FQGTGA. Trimming removed 2 bases from V and 1 base from J, with 5 bases in between. This CDR3 spans 13 amino acids. The CDR3 DNA follows: TGTGCCAGCAGCTTATATGAGAACACTGAAGCTTTCTTT. It translates to CASSLYENTEAFF.

This clonotype was counted many times. V usage is TRBV18 and J usage is TRBJ2-2; TRBD1 matches 8 bases. The CDR3 has 15 residues. CDR1 and CDR2 (germline): KGHSH, LQKENI. V lost 5 bases to trimming and J lost 3 bases; unmatched junction nucleotides: 5. DNA for the CDR3: TGTGCCAGCTCAGGACAGGGAAGGGACACCGGGGAGCTGTTTTTT. It codes for CASSGQGRDTGELFF.

This clonotype was observed many times. This chain links TRBV5-1 with TRBJ2-3; 7 bases line up with TRBD2. This CDR3 region has 15 residues. Trimming cost V 1 base and J 5 bases; bases outside gene matches: 7. CDR1 is SGHRS and CDR2 is YFSETQ in the germline V gene. The CDR3 bases are TGCGCCAGCAGCTTGTTGGGGAGGGCCTTAGATACGCAGTATTTT. This codes for CASSLLGRALDTQYF.

This clonotype was recorded at least ten times. CDR3 coding DNA: TGTGCCATCAGTGGAGGGGGCAGGGGGCAGGATTCACCCCTCCACTTT. Translating gives CAISGGGRGQDSPLHF. The chain has TRBV10-3 and TRBJ1-6; 8 bases align to TRBD1. Germline V gives CDR1 ENHRY, CDR2 SYGVKD. Trimming at V came to 4 bases and at J to 8 bases, leaving 10 bases not matched to a gene. There are 16 residues in the CDR3.